These 9 T cell receptor beta chains came from one sample sequenced in a study of T cell responses to AZD1222 COVID-19 vaccine. Produced via immunoSEQ multiplex PCR; TCRdb's table is partial and in-frame only. The sample shows tens of thousands of clones, roughly 87% of them seen only once. The specimen was peripheral blood, collected 28 days after the second AZD1222 dose. Every receptor here comes from an adult who received the AZD1222 COVID-19 vaccine.

This clone was counted between two and nine times. The rearrangement joins TRBV11-3 to TRBJ2-2; TRBD2 might be the D (6 bases). Germline CDR1 reads SGHNT; CDR2 reads YENEEA. The V end lost 10 bases, the J end lost 3 bases, and 15 bases lay between the germline ends. The CDR3 loop spans 14 amino acids. The DNA of the CDR3 is TGTGCCACCGGTGGAGGGGAGGACACCGGGGAGCTGTTTTTT. Protein product: CATGGGEDTGELFF.

The chain uses TRBV6-5 and TRBJ1-1, with D uncertain. The CDR3 sequence is 14 residues long. Between the trimmed V and J ends, which lost 2 bases and 8 bases, there was a span of 15 bases. The V gene's germline CDR1 is MNHEY and CDR2 SVGAGI. The CDR3 here is CASSYTVTFGEAFF. The CDR3 DNA sequence: TGTGCCAGCAGTTACACGGTTACATTTGGAGAAGCTTTCTTT.

The chain recombines TRBV4-1 with TRBJ1-6, with D perhaps matching TRBD1 (6 bases). CDR3 size: 15 residues. Germline lookup yields CDR1 MGHRA and CDR2 YSYEKL. V lost 10 bases to trimming and J lost 0 bases, with 13 bases between them. This CDR3 reads CATGRGASYNSPLHF. Written as DNA, the CDR3 is TGCGCCACCGGCCGGGGGGCCTCCTATAATTCACCCCTCCACTTT.

This chain connects TRBV5-6 to TRBJ1-5; 7 bases are a match to TRBD1. The CDR3 is made up of 14 amino acids. Unmatched junction bases numbered 12, after V lost 4 bases and J lost 11 bases. Germline-derived CDR1 and CDR2 are SGHDT and YYEEEE. The CDR3 region has the DNA TGTGCCAGCAGCGCCGGGACAGCAAGGATGACCCAGCATTTT. Translated: CASSAGTARMTQHF.

This chain uses TRBV28 with TRBJ2-2; possibly TRBD2 for D (5 bases). This CDR3 spans 14 amino acids. V was clipped by 6 bases and J by 6 bases, with 14 bases between them. The germline CDR1 and CDR2 sequences are MDHEN and SYDVKM. The CDR3 sequence: CASSLPGYAGELFF. Here the CDR3 DNA reads TGTGCCAGCAGCCTCCCGGGGTATGCCGGGGAGCTGTTTTTT.

The chain combines TRBV6-2 or TRBV6-3 with TRBJ1-6; D gene ambiguous. The CDR3 spans 15 residues. Germline-derived CDR1 and CDR2 are MNHEY and SVGEGT. The V end was cut by 4 bases, the J end by 7 bases, with 14 bases between. The chain's CDR3 is CASSLLGGANSPLHF. CDR3 bases: TGTGCCAGCAGTTTGTTGGGTGGAGCCAATTCACCCCTCCACTTT.

The rearrangement links TRBV5-1 to TRBJ1-1; 10 nucleotides match TRBD1. From germline, CDR1 is SGHRS and CDR2 YFSETQ. J was trimmed by 1 base and V by 1 base; bases with no gene match: 7. The length of the CDR3 is 17 residues. Written as DNA, the CDR3 is TGCGCCAGCAGCTTGCGACAGGGGGCTCGTCCGAACACTGAAGCTTTCTTT. Translation gives CASSLRQGARPNTEAFF.

The rearrangement joins TRBV11-2 to TRBJ1-6; 9 nucleotides align to TRBD1. CDR1 and CDR2 from the germline V gene are SGHAT and FQNNGV. After removal of 1 base from V and 10 bases from J, the junction contained 5 bases not matched to a gene. The CDR3 spans 15 residues. CDR3 residues: CASSLGTGAYSPLHF. Written as DNA, the CDR3 is TGTGCCAGCAGCTTAGGGACAGGGGCCTACTCACCCCTCCACTTT.

The CDR3 sequence: CASSEALGARHYNEQFF. The CDR3 DNA reads TGTGCCAGCAGTGAAGCGCTTGGGGCTAGACATTACAATGAGCAGTTCTTC. This sequence joins TRBV2 and TRBJ2-1, with D possibly TRBD1 on 5 matching bases. Trimming removed 0 bases from V and 4 bases from J, with 16 bases in between. Per germline, CDR1 SNHLY and CDR2 FYNNEI. The CDR3 spans 17 residues.